The present TCR beta chain was sequenced within a study of T cells in Graves' hyperthyroidism and ophthalmopathy. TCR beta CDR3 sequences were amplified from RNA transcripts. Initially, a first-round RT-PCR of the TCR CDR3 employed the HTBI primer set. TCRdb fed the multiplex PCR reads into MiXCR, producing one record per CDR3 protein. The sample records under 450,000 distinct CDR3 sequences, 15% to 19% being singletons. Trimming removed 4 bases from V and 9 bases from J, with 13 bases in between. The CDR3 sequence is 13 residues long. Germline CDR1 reads SGHAT; CDR2 reads FQNNGV. In this sample, this clonotype turned up many times. Newly diagnosed hyperthyroidism patients aged 18 to 65 years had disease lasting under 2 months.

The V gene is TRBV11-2, the J gene TRBJ2-1; TRBD2 might be the D (6 bases). Sequenced sample: blood. The source is a woman aged 18-29 years with Graves' hyperthyroidism. CDR3 amino acids: CASSSRLEGEQFF. CDR3 in DNA: TGTGCCAGCAGCTCTAGACTAGAAGGTGAGCAGTTCTTC.